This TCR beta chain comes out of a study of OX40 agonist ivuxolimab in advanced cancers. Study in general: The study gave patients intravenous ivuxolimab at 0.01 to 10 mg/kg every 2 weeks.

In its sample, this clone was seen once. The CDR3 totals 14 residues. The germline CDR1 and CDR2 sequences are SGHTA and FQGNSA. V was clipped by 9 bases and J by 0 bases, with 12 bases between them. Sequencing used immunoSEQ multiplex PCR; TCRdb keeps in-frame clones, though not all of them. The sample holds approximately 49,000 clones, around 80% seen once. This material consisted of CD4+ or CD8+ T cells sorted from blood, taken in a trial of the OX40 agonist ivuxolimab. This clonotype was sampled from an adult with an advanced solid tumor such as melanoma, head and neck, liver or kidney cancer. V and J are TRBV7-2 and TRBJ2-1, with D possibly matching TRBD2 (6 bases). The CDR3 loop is CASPGLSSYNEQFF. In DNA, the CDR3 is TGTGCCAGTCCGGGACTCAGCTCCTACAATGAGCAGTTCTTC.